This entry describes one T cell receptor beta chain. Antigen specificity is unknown. The entry originates in a study of T cells expressing NK-cell markers. Looking at the study overall: Sorted CD3+CD56-NKG2C+, CD3+CD56+NKG2C- and CD3+CD56+NKG2C+ T cells were the source of the TCR beta repertoires. Study results and limitations: Topping the CD3+CD56-NKG2C+ fraction as well were these clonotypes, in a handful of donors.

The CDR3 has 17 amino acids. Germline V gene data show CDR1 as LGHNA and CDR2 as YSLEER. In generating TCR beta cDNA, 5'RACE template switching with UMIs was used. No DNA is given; TCRdb re-called the 5' RACE reads and lists each CDR3 protein once. The sample has around 100,000 distinct CDR3 sequences. The receptor's source is a woman aged 18 to 69 in good health. The chain has TRBV4-3 and TRBJ2-7; TCRdb selects TRBD2, and the lack of DNA leaves this call unchecked. Sequencing was performed on blood T cells: a sorted CD56 or NKG2C T cell subset, CD4+ or CD8+ T cells, or bulk PBMC T cells (not recorded which). The CDR3 spells CASSPRTSPPRGYEQYF.